The 25 T cell receptor beta chains given below trace back to one sample, sequenced in a study of cytomegalovirus exposure and HLA in healthy donors. The PCR ran on 60 Vbeta and 13 Jbeta primers. TCRdb keeps only in-frame clones here, not all; method: immunoSEQ multiplex PCR. Here the sample table reports under 200,000 clones. Sequencing input: PBMCs. The origin of the receptors is a man aged 30 to 45 in good health and CMV-seronegative.

The rearrangement joins TRBV11-3 to TRBJ2-3, with D perhaps matching TRBD2 (7 bases). V was shortened by 5 bases and J by 0 bases, with 18 bases between the two germline ends. The CDR3 covers 17 residues. Germline V lookup: CDR1 SGHNT, CDR2 YENEEA. This CDR3 is CASSQGGAGFSTDTQYF. The CDR3 DNA is TGTGCCAGCAGCCAAGGGGGGGCCGGATTTAGCACAGATACGCAGTATTTT.

The chain recombines TRBV14 with TRBJ1-4, with 10 positions matching TRBD1. This CDR3 has 15 residues. CDR1 is SGHDN, CDR2 FVKESK, per germline. Losses at the gene ends were 6 bases for V and 5 bases for J; bases not matched to a gene: 6. This CDR3 reads CASSRGQGVNEKLFF. The CDR3 DNA sequence: TGTGCCAGCAGTCGCGGACAGGGGGTAAATGAAAAACTGTTTTTT.

The chain links TRBV9 to TRBJ2-7, with 7 bases that match TRBD2. This CDR3 has 15 amino acids. Germline V gene sequence: CDR1 SGDLS, CDR2 YYNGEE. V shed 1 base and J 5 bases; nucleotides not matched to a gene: 9. CDR3 sequence: CASSVSGREDHEQYF. The DNA for the CDR3 is TGTGCCAGCAGCGTAAGTGGGAGGGAGGACCACGAGCAGTACTTC.

The chain recombines TRBV6-1 with TRBJ2-7; 8 nucleotides agree with TRBD1. The CDR3 length is 15 residues. Losses at the gene ends were 4 bases for V and 1 base for J; bases not matched to a gene: 6. Germline V gene data show CDR1 as MNHNS and CDR2 as SASEGT. CDR3: CASSGWDRISYEQYF. In nucleotides, the CDR3 is TGTGCCAGCAGTGGTTGGGACAGGATATCCTACGAGCAGTACTTC.

This rearrangement joins TRBV6-5 to TRBJ1-5, with TRBD1 matching over 9 bases. The CDR3 runs 13 residues. V lost 5 bases and J lost 6; bases outside the gene matches: 2. The germline gives CDR1 MNHEY, CDR2 SVGAGI. CDR3 region: CASSPDRGQPQHF. The CDR3, as DNA: TGTGCCAGCAGTCCGGACAGGGGTCAGCCCCAGCATTTT.

The gene calls are TRBV5-1 and TRBJ2-7; the match to TRBD1 covers 10 bases. This CDR3 is built from 15 residues. Germline CDR1 reads SGHRS; CDR2 reads YFSETQ. V lost 3 bases and J lost 5; bases outside the gene matches: 8. The CDR3 protein is CASSSGTGVQHEQYF. In nucleotides, the CDR3 is TGCGCCAGCAGCTCCGGGACAGGGGTCCAGCACGAGCAGTACTTC.

The CDR3 nucleotides are TGTGCCAGCAGTGCCGGACTAGCGGGGGGGGACGGGGAGCTGTTTTTT. Residues: CASSAGLAGGDGELFF. This sequence joins TRBV28 and TRBJ2-2; 15 bases agree with TRBD2. The V gene's germline CDR1 is MDHEN and CDR2 SYDVKM. Losses at the gene ends were 5 bases for V and 7 bases for J; bases not matched to a gene: 5. CDR3 length: 16 amino acids.

J is TRBJ1-4 and V is TRBV4-1, with 7 bases lining up with TRBD1. The CDR3 spans 15 residues. The junction had 2 bases not matched to a gene; V was cut back by 2 bases and J by 2 bases. Germline V gene sequence: CDR1 MGHRA, CDR2 YSYEKL. As DNA, the CDR3 is TGCGCCAGCAGCCAAACAGGGGAGACTAATGAAAAACTGTTTTTT. This translates into CASSQTGETNEKLFF.

This chain joins TRBV5-4 and TRBJ1-1; D not resolved. In germline, CDR1 is SGHNT, CDR2 YYREEE (reference sequence). Trimming shortened V by 4 bases and J by 3 bases, and 16 bases separated the two germline ends. CDR3 length: 15 amino acids. The chain's CDR3 is CASSQSQLQHTEAFF. The CDR3 DNA is TGTGCCAGCAGCCAGTCCCAGTTACAGCACACTGAAGCTTTCTTT.

The chain joins TRBV28 to TRBJ2-1; D is unclear. V gave up 6 bases and J gave up 9 bases, with 12 bases separating them. The CDR3 extends over 12 amino acids. The V gene's germline CDR1 is MDHEN and CDR2 SYDVKM. CDR3 residues: CASSSVRPEQFF. The CDR3 DNA follows: TGTGCCAGCAGCTCTGTCAGGCCTGAGCAGTTCTTC.

The chain is built from TRBV5-4 and TRBJ2-1; D may be TRBD2 (6 bases). Looked up from germline, CDR1 is SGHNT and CDR2 is YYREEE (reference sequence). Trimming stripped 4 bases from V and 14 bases from J, with 22 bases between. This CDR3 contains 14 residues. The CDR3 region is CASSLGPEGSGKFF. CDR3 bases: TGTGCCAGCAGCCTGGGACCGGAGGGGAGTGGGAAGTTCTTC.

The chain uses TRBV11-3 and TRBJ2-3, with 7 bases identical to TRBD2. Germline values: CDR1 SGHNT, CDR2 YENEEA. J gave up 2 bases and V 0 bases, and 5 bases lay outside the gene matches. CDR3 length: 16 residues. The CDR3 is CASSLEPSGYTDTQYF. Written as DNA, the CDR3 is TGTGCCAGCAGCTTAGAGCCTAGCGGTTACACAGATACGCAGTATTTT.

The rearrangement uses TRBV7-3 and TRBJ1-1; possible D gene TRBD1, 5 bases. The CDR3 spans 15 residues. Germline V gene sequence: CDR1 SGHTA, CDR2 FQGTGA. Trimming stripped 6 bases from V and 4 bases from J, with 18 bases between. The CDR3 nucleotides read TGTGCCAGCAGACCTACGGGGGAACTCTCCACTGAAGCTTTCTTT. Protein: CASRPTGELSTEAFF.

The chain carries TRBV9 and TRBJ2-3; perhaps TRBD1 as D (5 bases). The CDR3 sequence is 16 residues long. The germline V and J ends were trimmed by 0 bases and 7 bases, with 18 bases remaining between them. Germline assignment: CDR1 SGDLS and CDR2 YYNGEE. The CDR3 DNA reads as TGTGCCAGCAGCGTAGATCCGGACAAGACATCACATACGCAGTATTTT. Translation: CASSVDPDKTSHTQYF. Supplemented by reference TRBV9 and TRBJ2-3, the full variable domain reads DSGVTQTPKHLITATGQRVTLRCSPRSGDLSVYWYQQSLDQGLQFLIQYYNGEERAKGNILERFSAQQFPDLHSELNLSSLELGDSALYFCASSVDPDKTSHTQYFGPGTRLTVL.

The genes are TRBV5-1 and TRBJ2-1; D gene ambiguous. CDR3 length: 12 amino acids. V gave up 4 bases and J gave up 8 bases, with 10 bases separating them. From germline, CDR1 is SGHRS and CDR2 YFSETQ. CDR3 amino acids: CASSPDNHEQFF. CDR3 sequence (DNA): TGCGCCAGCAGCCCAGACAACCATGAGCAGTTCTTC.

The genes are TRBV5-1 and TRBJ2-3; 8 bases line up with TRBD1. CDR3 length equals 14 residues. Germline V gene lookup returns CDR1 SGHRS and CDR2 YFSETQ. The V segment lost 5 bases and the J segment 4 bases; nucleotides outside the gene matches: 6. CDR3 nucleotides: TGCGCCAGCAGACCCGGACAGGGCTCAGATACGCAGTATTTT. Protein: CASRPGQGSDTQYF.

The chain joins TRBV6-5 to TRBJ1-4; 8 bases are shared with TRBD1. The CDR3 has 14 amino acids. V was clipped by 6 bases and J by 7 bases; unmatched bases: 7. In germline, CDR1 is MNHEY, CDR2 SVGAGI. CDR3: CASRGGQGFEKLFF. The CDR3 DNA reads as TGTGCCAGCAGGGGCGGACAGGGTTTTGAAAAACTGTTTTTT.

The J gene is TRBJ2-5, the V gene TRBV4-2, with 7 bases aligning to TRBD1. Germline V gene data show CDR1 as LGHNA and CDR2 as YNFKEQ. The CDR3 is 15 residues long. V gave up 0 bases and J gave up 5 bases; unmatched junction bases: 6. CDR3 sequence: CASSQDRQGDETQYF. CDR3 coding DNA: TGTGCCAGCAGCCAAGACCGACAGGGTGACGAGACCCAGTACTTC.

The chain joins TRBV29-1 to TRBJ1-2; the match to TRBD1 covers 7 bases. The CDR3 runs 12 residues. Germline loops: CDR1 SQVTM, CDR2 ANQGSEA. Trimming at V came to 2 bases and at J to 6 bases, leaving 3 bases not matched to a gene. The chain's CDR3 is CSVEPGGDGYTF. The CDR3, as DNA: TGCAGCGTTGAACCAGGGGGTGATGGCTACACCTTC.

V and J are TRBV15 and TRBJ2-7; TRBD1 matches 11 bases. Germline trimming cut 3 bases from V and 4 bases from J; bases unmatched to any gene: 17. The CDR3 is 19 amino acids. Germline loops: CDR1 LNHNV, CDR2 YYDKDF (reference sequence). The CDR3 coding sequence is TGTGCCACCAGCAGTTCCGGACAGGGGGCGTTCTTTCCTGAATACGAGCAGTACTTC. Translation: CATSSSGQGAFFPEYEQYF. Complete variable domain (other parts from reference TRBV15 and TRBJ2-7): DAMVIQNPRYQVTQFGKPVTLSCSQTLNHNVMYWYQQKSSQAPKLLFHYYDKDFNNEADTPDNFQSRRPNTSFCFLDIRSPGLGDTAMYLCATSSSGQGAFFPEYEQYFGPGTRLTVT.

This sequence joins TRBV14 and TRBJ2-3; D may be TRBD2 (6 bases). The V gene lost 4 bases and the J gene lost 1 base, with 15 bases spanning the gap. The CDR3 totals 16 residues. Germline V gives CDR1 SGHDN, CDR2 FVKESK. The CDR3 sequence is CASSPLGGRGTDTQYF. The CDR3 region has the DNA TGTGCCAGCAGCCCCCTCGGGGGTCGGGGCACAGATACGCAGTATTTT.

V is TRBV5-1 and J is TRBJ2-3; a weak D match, TRBD1 (5 bases). From germline, CDR1 is SGHRS and CDR2 YFSETQ. This CDR3 comprises 15 residues. Trimming pared 4 bases from V and 2 bases from J, leaving 14 bases between. The CDR3 DNA sequence: TGCGCCAGCAGCATGGACATCAGTCTCACAGATACGCAGTATTTT. This encodes CASSMDISLTDTQYF. Variable domain in full (rest from reference TRBV5-1 and TRBJ2-3): KAGVTQTPRYLIKTRGQQVTLSCSPISGHRSVSWYQQTPGQGLQFLFEYFSETQRNKGNFPGRFSGRQFSNSRSEMNVSTLELGDSALYLCASSMDISLTDTQYFGPGTRLTVL.

The chain is built from TRBV5-1 and TRBJ2-2, with D possibly TRBD2 on 5 matching bases. The CDR3 contains 15 residues. Trimming removed 4 bases from V and 1 base from J, with 11 bases in between. Germline V gene sequence: CDR1 SGHRS, CDR2 YFSETQ. The CDR3 nucleotides are TGCGCCAGCAGCCCGAGAGGAGGGAACACCGGGGAGCTGTTTTTT. Translated, it gives CASSPRGGNTGELFF.

The chain uses TRBV5-1 and TRBJ2-4; 13 bases agree with TRBD2. Germline V gene data show CDR1 as SGHRS and CDR2 as YFSETQ. The V and J ends lost 4 bases and 2 bases, in that order; junction bases with no gene match: 9. The CDR3 consists of 18 residues. The CDR3 is CASSDGGTSGATKNIQYF. The CDR3 coding sequence is TGCGCCAGCAGCGATGGTGGGACTAGCGGGGCTACCAAAAACATTCAGTACTTC.

This sequence joins TRBV6-5 and TRBJ2-1; D call uncertain. V was cut by 2 bases and J by 9 bases, with 8 bases left in between. Germline loops: CDR1 MNHEY, CDR2 SVGAGI. This CDR3 has 12 amino acids. The CDR3 coding sequence is TGTGCCAGCAGTTACGAGGATGGTGAGCAGTTCTTC. Protein sequence: CASSYEDGEQFF.